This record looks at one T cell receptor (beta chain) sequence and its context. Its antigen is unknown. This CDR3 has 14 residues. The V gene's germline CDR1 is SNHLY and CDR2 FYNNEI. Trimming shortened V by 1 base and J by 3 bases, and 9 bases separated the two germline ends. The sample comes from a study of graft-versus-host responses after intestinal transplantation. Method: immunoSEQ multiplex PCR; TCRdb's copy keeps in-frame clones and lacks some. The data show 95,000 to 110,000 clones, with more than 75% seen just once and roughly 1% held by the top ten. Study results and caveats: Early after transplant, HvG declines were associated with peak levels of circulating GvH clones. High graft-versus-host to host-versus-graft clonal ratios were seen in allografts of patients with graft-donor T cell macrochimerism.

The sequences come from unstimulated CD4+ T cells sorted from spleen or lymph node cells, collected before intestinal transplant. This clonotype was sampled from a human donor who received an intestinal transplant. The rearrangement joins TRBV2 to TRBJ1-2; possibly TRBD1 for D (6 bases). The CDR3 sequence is CASSEDRDHYGYTF. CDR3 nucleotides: TGTGCCAGCAGTGAAGACAGGGACCACTATGGCTACACCTTC.